One and the same sample provided the 7 T cell receptor beta chains below, sequenced in a study of T cell responses to AZD1222 COVID-19 vaccine. Sequenced by immunoSEQ multiplex PCR; TCRdb stores in-frame clones only, minus some. The sample yields 150,000 to 200,000 clones, 90% to 95% seen once. Sequenced here: peripheral blood, sampled on day 0 of AZD1222 vaccination. The receptors originated from an adult in good health.

The chain links TRBV3-1 (or the pseudogene TRBV3-2) to TRBJ1-5, with D tentatively TRBD1 (5 bases). Germline V gene sequence: CDR1 LGHDT, CDR2 YNNKEL (reference sequence). The CDR3 has 13 amino acids. Trimming shortened V by 1 base and J by 8 bases, and 9 bases separated the two germline ends. The CDR3 nucleotides read TGTGCCAGCAGCCAAGGGGGGTACGAGCCCCAGCATTTT. Its protein is CASSQGGYEPQHF.

The genes are TRBV25-1 and TRBJ2-5; perhaps TRBD2 as D (5 bases). The CDR3 runs 13 residues. Germline V gives CDR1 MGHDK, CDR2 SYGVNS. Trimming removed 6 bases at V and 5 bases at J, with 13 bases between. The CDR3 here is CASRGLAWETQYF. The CDR3 DNA follows: TGTGCCAGCAGAGGACTGGCGTGGGAGACCCAGTACTTC. The whole variable domain, remainder taken from reference TRBV25-1 and TRBJ2-5, is EADIYQTPRYLVIGTGKKITLECSQTMGHDKMYWYQQDPGMELHLIHYSYGVNSTEKGDLSSESTVSRIRTEHFPLTLESARPSHTSQYLCASRGLAWETQYFGPGTRLLVL.

The chain carries TRBV10-3 and TRBJ1-1; 9 bases are shared with TRBD1. There are 15 residues in the CDR3. V gave up 7 bases and J gave up 4 bases; unmatched junction bases: 10. Germline CDR1 and CDR2: ENHRY and SYGVKD. The CDR3 DNA is TGTGCCATCACCGCACATGGACAGGGGAGCACTGAAGCTTTCTTT. Translation: CAITAHGQGSTEAFF.

This clone was detected once. The V gene is TRBV7-8, the J gene TRBJ2-7, with D unresolved. V lost 2 bases and J lost 7, with 12 bases in between. Germline V lookup: CDR1 SGHVS, CDR2 FQNEAQ. This CDR3 has 13 residues. The chain's CDR3 is CASSLSRIGEQYF. CDR3 DNA: TGTGCCAGCAGCTTATCCAGAATAGGAGAGCAGTACTTC.

This chain links TRBV6-5 with TRBJ1-3; D is unclear. V lost 7 bases and J 0 bases, leaving 16 bases between the germline ends. The CDR3 consists of 16 residues. Germline-derived CDR1 and CDR2 are MNHEY and SVGAGI. The CDR3 nucleotides are TGTGCCAGCACTAACTCCCAAGGCGCCTCTGGAAACACCATATATTTT. Its protein is CASTNSQGASGNTIYF.

The rearrangement uses TRBV2 and TRBJ2-7, with D uncertain. Trimming stripped 0 bases from V and 3 bases from J, with 6 bases between. Germline V CDR1 and CDR2: SNHLY, FYNNEI. CDR3 length: 13 residues. CDR3 bases: TGTGCCAGCAGTGAAGCGCAGTTCTACGAGCAGTACTTC. It yields the protein CASSEAQFYEQYF.

V gene TRBV6-2 or TRBV6-3 combines with J gene TRBJ2-7; no firm D call. Germline V gene data show CDR1 as MNHEY and CDR2 as SVGEGT. The CDR3 sequence is 14 residues long. Trimming pared 3 bases from V and 5 bases from J, leaving 14 bases between. The CDR3 nucleotides read TGTGCCAGCAGTTATAGGCTAGACTCGGACGAGCAGTACTTC. Translated, it gives CASSYRLDSDEQYF.